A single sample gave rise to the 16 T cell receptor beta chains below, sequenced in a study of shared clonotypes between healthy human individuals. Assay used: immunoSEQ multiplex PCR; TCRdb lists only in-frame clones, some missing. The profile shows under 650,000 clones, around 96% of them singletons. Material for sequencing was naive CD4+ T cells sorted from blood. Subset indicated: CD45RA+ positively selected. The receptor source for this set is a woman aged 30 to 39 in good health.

The CDR3 region is CASSSGLAGAGELFF. The CDR3 coding sequence is TGTGCCAGCAGTTCGGGACTAGCGGGGGCCGGGGAGCTGTTTTTT. The V gene is TRBV27, the J gene TRBJ2-2; 14 nucleotides match TRBD2. CDR1 is MNHEY, CDR2 SMNVEV, per germline (reference sequence). V trimming: 4 bases; J trimming: 6 bases; junction bases outside the gene matches: 1. The CDR3 is 15 amino acids.

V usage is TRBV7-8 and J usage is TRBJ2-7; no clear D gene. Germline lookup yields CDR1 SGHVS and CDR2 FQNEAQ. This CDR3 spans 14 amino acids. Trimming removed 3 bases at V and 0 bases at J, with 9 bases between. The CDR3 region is CASSFVAASYEQYF. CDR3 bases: TGTGCCAGCAGCTTCGTGGCGGCCTCCTACGAGCAGTACTTC.

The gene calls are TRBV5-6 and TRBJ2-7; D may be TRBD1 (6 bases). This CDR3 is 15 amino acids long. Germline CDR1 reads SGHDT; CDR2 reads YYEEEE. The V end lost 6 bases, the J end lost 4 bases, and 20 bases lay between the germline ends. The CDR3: CASTIFPGHSYEQYF. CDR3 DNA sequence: TGTGCCAGCACCATATTTCCGGGACACTCATACGAGCAGTACTTC.

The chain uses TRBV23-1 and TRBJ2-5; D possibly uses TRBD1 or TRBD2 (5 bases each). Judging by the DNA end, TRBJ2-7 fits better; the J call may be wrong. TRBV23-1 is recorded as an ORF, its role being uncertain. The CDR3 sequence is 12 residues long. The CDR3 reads CASSQEGIEQYF. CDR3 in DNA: TGCGCCAGCAGTCAAGAGGGGATCGAGCAGTACTTC.

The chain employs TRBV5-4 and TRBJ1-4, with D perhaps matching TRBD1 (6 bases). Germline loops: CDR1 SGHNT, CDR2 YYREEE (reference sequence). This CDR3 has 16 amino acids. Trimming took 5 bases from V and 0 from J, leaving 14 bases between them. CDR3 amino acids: CASSLDKGATNEKLFF. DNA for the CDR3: TGTGCCAGCAGTTTAGACAAGGGGGCAACTAATGAAAAACTGTTTTTT.

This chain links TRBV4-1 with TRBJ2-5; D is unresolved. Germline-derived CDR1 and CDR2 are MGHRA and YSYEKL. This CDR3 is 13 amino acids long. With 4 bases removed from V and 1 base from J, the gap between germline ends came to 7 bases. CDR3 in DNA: TGCGCCAGCAGCCCAGTCCCCCAAGAGACCCAGTACTTC. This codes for CASSPVPQETQYF.

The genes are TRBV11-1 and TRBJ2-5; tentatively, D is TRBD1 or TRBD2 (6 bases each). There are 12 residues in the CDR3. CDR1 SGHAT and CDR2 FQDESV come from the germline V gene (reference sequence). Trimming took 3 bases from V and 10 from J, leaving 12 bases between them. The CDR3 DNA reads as TGTGCCAGCAGCTTTCTCGGGGGCGACCAGTACTTC. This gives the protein CASSFLGGDQYF.

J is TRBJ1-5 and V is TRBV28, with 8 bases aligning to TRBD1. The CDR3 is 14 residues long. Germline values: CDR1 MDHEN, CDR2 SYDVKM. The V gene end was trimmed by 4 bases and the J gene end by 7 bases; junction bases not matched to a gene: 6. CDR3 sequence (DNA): TGTGCCAGCAGTTCCTCCGCAGGGGGCCAGCCCCAGCATTTT. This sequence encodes CASSSSAGGQPQHF.

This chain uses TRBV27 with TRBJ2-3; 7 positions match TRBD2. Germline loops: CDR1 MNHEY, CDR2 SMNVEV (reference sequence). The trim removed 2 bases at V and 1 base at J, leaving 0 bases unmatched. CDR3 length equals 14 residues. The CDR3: CASSLAGGTDTQYF. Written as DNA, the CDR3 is TGTGCCAGCAGTTTAGCGGGAGGCACAGATACGCAGTATTTT.

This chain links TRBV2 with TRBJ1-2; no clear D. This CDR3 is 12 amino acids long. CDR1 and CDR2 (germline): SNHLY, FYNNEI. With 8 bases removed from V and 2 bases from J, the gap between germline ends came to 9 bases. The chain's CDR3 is CASYSQNYGYTF. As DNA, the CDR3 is TGTGCCAGCTACTCCCAGAACTATGGCTACACCTTC.

CDR3 loop: CASTTTRGMTEAFF. In DNA form, the CDR3 reads TGTGCCAGCACAACTACCAGGGGGATGACTGAAGCTTTCTTT. The chain combines TRBV28 with TRBJ1-1; 7 positions match TRBD1. The CDR3 runs to 14 residues. Germline V CDR1 and CDR2: MDHEN, SYDVKM. The ends lost 7 bases at V and 5 bases at J; junction bases unmatched: 10.

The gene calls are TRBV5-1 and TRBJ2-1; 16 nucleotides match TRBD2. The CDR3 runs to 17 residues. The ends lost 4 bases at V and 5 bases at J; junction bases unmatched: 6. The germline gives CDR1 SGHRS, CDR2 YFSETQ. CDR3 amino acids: CASSTGTSGGAHNEQFF. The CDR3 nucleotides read TGCGCCAGCAGCACCGGGACTAGCGGGGGGGCTCACAATGAGCAGTTCTTC. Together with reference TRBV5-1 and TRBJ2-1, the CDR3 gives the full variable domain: KAGVTQTPRYLIKTRGQQVTLSCSPISGHRSVSWYQQTPGQGLQFLFEYFSETQRNKGNFPGRFSGRQFSNSRSEMNVSTLELGDSALYLCASSTGTSGGAHNEQFFGPGTRLTVL.

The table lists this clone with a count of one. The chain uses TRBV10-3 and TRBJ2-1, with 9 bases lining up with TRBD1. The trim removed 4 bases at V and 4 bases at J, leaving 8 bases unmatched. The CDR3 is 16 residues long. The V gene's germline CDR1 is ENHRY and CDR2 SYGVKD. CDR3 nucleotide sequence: TGTGCCATCAGTGCTAAGGGACAGGGTGGGTACAATGAGCAGTTCTTC. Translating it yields CAISAKGQGGYNEQFF.

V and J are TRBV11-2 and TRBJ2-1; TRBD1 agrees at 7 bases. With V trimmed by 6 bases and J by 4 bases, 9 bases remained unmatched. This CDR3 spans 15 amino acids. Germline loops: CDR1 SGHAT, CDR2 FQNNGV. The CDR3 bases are TGTGCCAGCAGGGCCGGGACAGCTACTTACAATGAGCAGTTCTTC. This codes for CASRAGTATYNEQFF. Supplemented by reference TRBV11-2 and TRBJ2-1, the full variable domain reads EAGVAQSPRYKIIEKRQSVAFWCNPISGHATLYWYQQILGQGPKLLIQFQNNGVVDDSQLPKDRFSAERLKGVDSTLKIQPAKLEDSAVYLCASRAGTATYNEQFFGPGTRLTVL.

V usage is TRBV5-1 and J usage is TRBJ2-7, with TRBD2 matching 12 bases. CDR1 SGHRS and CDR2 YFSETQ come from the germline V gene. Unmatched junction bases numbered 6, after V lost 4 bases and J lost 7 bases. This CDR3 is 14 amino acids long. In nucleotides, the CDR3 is TGCGCCAGCAGCAGAGGACTAGCGGGGTGGGAGCAGTACTTC. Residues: CASSRGLAGWEQYF. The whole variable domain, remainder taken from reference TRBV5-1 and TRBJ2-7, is KAGVTQTPRYLIKTRGQQVTLSCSPISGHRSVSWYQQTPGQGLQFLFEYFSETQRNKGNFPGRFSGRQFSNSRSEMNVSTLELGDSALYLCASSRGLAGWEQYFGPGTRLTVT.

CDR3 sequence: CSAHTTGSYEQYF. Here the CDR3 DNA reads TGCAGCGCACATACGACAGGAAGCTACGAGCAGTACTTC. The V and J genes are TRBV29-1 and TRBJ2-5; TRBD1 might be the D (6 bases). The end of the DNA fits TRBJ2-7 better, so the J call may be wrong. Germline V gives CDR1 SQVTM, CDR2 ANQGSEA. This CDR3 region has 13 residues.